This TCR beta chain is drawn from a study of Tregs in tolerant kidney transplant recipients (dated by TCRdb to between 2018 and 2021). Regarding the complete study: For bulk CFSE mixed lymphocyte reactions, CFSE-labeled recipient PBMCs were cocultured for more than five days with irradiated donor PBMCs, after which the cells were stained for CD3/CD4/CD8 and FACS-sorted. The study used TCRbeta sequencing to identify donor-specific regulatory T cells before combined kidney and bone marrow transplantation, then tracked those cells after transplant. Several methods of expanding Tregs specific for an allogeneic donor were compared by TCRbeta repertoire sequencing in 3 healthy controls. Study-wide conclusions, independent of this receptor: Expanding Tregs with activated donor B cells appeared to identify the most biologically relevant and donor-specific TCRbeta repertoire. Biological reproducibility was not examined directly, but technical replication error appeared to be minimal. Because the study included only a small number of patients, the results must be confirmed in larger populations and under other immunosuppression protocols.

The CDR3 numbers 16 residues from cysteine through phenylalanine. The only DNA kept is the CDR3, 48 bases in frame from the first base. For TCRbeta CDR3 sequencing, genomic DNA from the sorted cells was extracted using the QIAGEN DNeasy Blood and Tissue Kit. High-throughput TCRbeta CDR3 sequencing was carried out commercially through immunoSEQ, with PCR amplification with bias correction and internal controls included. The original pipeline was this. Unique productive TCRbeta sequences were defined by CDR3 nucleotide sequence when primers matched and otherwise by CDR3 amino acid sequence together with Vbeta and Jbeta genes. A sequence counted as donor-reactive if, in CFSE-low cells, the sequence had a frequency of at least 0.01% and was expanded at least 5-fold compared with unstimulated cells. Repertoire divergence was quantified by Jensen-Shannon divergence calculated from the top 100 TCRbeta sequences ranked by frequency. For samples with multiple sequencing runs, sorting error was corrected in each run separately before the runs were combined. TCRdb's version of the immuneACCESS table is confined to in-frame rearrangements and falls short of the full clone set. An unresolved V gene accounts for under half of the shortfall where checked; the remainder is of unknown origin. That table gives V, J and clone size, and the DNA gave D and trimming. This sample is represented by thousands of clones; more than 55% of them were singletons. Clones ranked in the top ten supply approximately 4% of the sample.

Blood from healthy controls was obtained either as purchased buffy coats or from healthy volunteers. Healthy control blood was processed by Ficoll density gradient to PBMCs and cryopreserved; patient PBMCs were collected before and after transplant. In regard to this clone: This clone's antigen is unknown. Qualities for individual bases were not recorded, and no much larger clone is one base off.

The rearranged segments are TRBV7-5 and TRBJ1-2. TRBV7-5 is labeled a pseudogene. The sequencing sample was made of CD8+ T cells from blood cultured with allogeneic cells. The TCR sequence derives from a human donor in good health. Here is the DNA: TGTGCCAGCAGCTTAGCGTACACGGAGACTAACTATGGCTACACCTTC. It codes for CASSLAYTETNYGYTF.